What follows is one TCR beta chain and its context. Clones were read by immunoSEQ multiplex PCR, and TCRdb kept only the in-frame ones, dropping some. This repertoire shows 180,000 or so clones, roughly four fifths found once; its top ten account for about 6.9%. The data belong to a study of blood T cell repertoires in COVID-19. About the study: There were acute and convalescent COVID-19 samples, and they came from the United States, Italy and Spain.

The CDR3 is 14 residues long. Trimming took 8 bases from V and 8 from J; bases not matched to a gene: 9. The germline V gene encodes CDR1 SNHLY and CDR2 FYNNEI. The material sequenced was peripheral blood. This chain connects TRBV2 to TRBJ1-6, with 7 bases lining up with TRBD1. The receptor was isolated from a human donor with acute or convalescent COVID-19. The donor label of this sample is uncertain. CDR3 nucleotide sequence: TGTGCCAGCGGCAGGGGGGAGGTCTATTCACCCCTCCACTTT. Its protein product is CASGRGEVYSPLHF.